Sequencing of this TCR beta chain was carried out in a study of cytomegalovirus exposure and HLA in healthy donors. Looking at the study overall: Early on, a data release was issued that held 65 million to 100 million unique TCRs from HLA-typed donors. Findings and caveats of the study: Roughly uniform depth of sequencing across donors was assumed in presence/absence analyses.

For this clone: Its antigen is as yet unknown.

Nominal health characterized the donors when sampled, though unrecorded immune exposures were likely. The V and J ends lost 2 bases and 4 bases respectively, with 8 bases between them. The CDR3 sequence is 13 residues long. Germline V CDR1 and CDR2: MNHNS, SASEGT. Primers included in the PCR were 60 Vbeta and 13 Jbeta primers. Data came from immunoSEQ multiplex PCR; TCRdb stores just in-frame clones and leaves some out. The data hold approximately 53,000 clones, with roughly four fifths observed a single time. The receptor's source is a woman aged 35 to 49 in good health and CMV-seropositive. The J gene is TRBJ1-1, the V gene TRBV6-1; D perhaps matches TRBD1 (6 bases). Input material: PBMCs. The CDR3, as DNA: TGTGCCAGCAGTGAAACAGGGTTCACTGAAGCTTTCTTT. This gives the protein CASSETGFTEAFF.